These 5 T cell receptor beta chains were sequenced from one sample in a study of beta chain features in type 1 diabetes. General study results and limits: Shorter TCRB CDR3s, moderately but significantly so, were found in Type 1 diabetes patients in all four CD4+ subsets.

Their recognized antigens are unknown. Expressed TCRB transcripts were sequenced after all isolated RNA was converted to cDNA. Measured with immunoSEQ multiplex PCR; TCRdb has only the in-frame clones, and not every one. The sample holds more than 250,000 clones, roughly 22% seen once. Input material: naive CD4+ T cells from blood. The receptors come from a woman between 40 and 50 years old with type 1 diabetes.

The table lists this clone with a few counts. This chain links TRBV29-1 with TRBJ1-5; D might be TRBD1 (6 bases). From germline, CDR1 is SQVTM and CDR2 ANQGSEA. CDR3 length: 13 amino acids. The germline V and J ends were trimmed by 6 bases and 2 bases, with 11 bases remaining between them. The CDR3 is CSVQGGGNQPQHF. The CDR3 nucleotides read TGCAGCGTACAGGGAGGGGGCAATCAGCCCCAGCATTTT.

This clone has just a few counts. This chain joins TRBV7-2 and TRBJ2-4, with D maybe TRBD1 (5 bases). In germline, CDR1 is SGHTA, CDR2 FQGNSA. CDR3 length: 12 amino acids. Trimming left V 5 bases short and J 7 bases short, with 9 bases between. The CDR3 sequence: CASSVDSNIQYF. CDR3 in DNA: TGTGCCAGCAGCGTCGACAGTAACATTCAGTACTTC.

There are a few counts of this clone. The chain couples TRBV4-3 to TRBJ2-3, with 8 bases matching TRBD2. The V segment lost 5 bases and the J segment 1 base; nucleotides outside the gene matches: 8. The CDR3 is 16 amino acids. Germline assignment: CDR1 LGHNA and CDR2 YSLEER. CDR3 sequence: CASSATVAGRTDTQYF. CDR3 bases: TGCGCCAGCAGCGCCACCGTAGCGGGGCGCACAGATACGCAGTATTTT.

Here the CDR3 DNA reads TGTGCCAGCAGCCCGGTGAGGGAGGATGAAAAACTGTTTTTT. Translated: CASSPVREDEKLFF. V and J are TRBV7-9 and TRBJ1-4; D is unresolved. Germline V gene sequence: CDR1 SEHNR, CDR2 FQNEAQ (reference sequence). The CDR3 has 14 amino acids. The ends were cut back, 5 bases at V and 6 bases at J, with 13 bases in the middle.

Only a few counts were recorded for this clone. The V call is TRBV7-2, the J call TRBJ1-5; D gene unclear. The CDR3 spans 15 residues. Trimming left V 4 bases short and J 6 bases short, with 16 bases between. The V gene's germline CDR1 is SGHTA and CDR2 FQGNSA. In DNA form, the CDR3 reads TGTGCCAGCAGCTGGACTCCCGGCGTTGGTCAGCCCCAGCATTTT. As protein: CASSWTPGVGQPQHF.